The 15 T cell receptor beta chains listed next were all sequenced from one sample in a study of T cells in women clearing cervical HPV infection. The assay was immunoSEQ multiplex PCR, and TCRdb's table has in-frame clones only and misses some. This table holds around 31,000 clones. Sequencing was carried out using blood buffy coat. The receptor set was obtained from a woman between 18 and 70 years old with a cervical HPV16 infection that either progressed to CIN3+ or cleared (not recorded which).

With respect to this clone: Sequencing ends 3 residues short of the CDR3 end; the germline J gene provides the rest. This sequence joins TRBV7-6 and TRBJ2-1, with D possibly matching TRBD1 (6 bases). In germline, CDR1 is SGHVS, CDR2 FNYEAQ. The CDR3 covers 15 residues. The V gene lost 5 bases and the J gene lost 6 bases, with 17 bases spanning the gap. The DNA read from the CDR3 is TGTGCCAGCAGCCCTGGACAGAGGCCGTCCAATGAG. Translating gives CASSPGQRPSNE. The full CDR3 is CASSPGQRPSNEQFF.

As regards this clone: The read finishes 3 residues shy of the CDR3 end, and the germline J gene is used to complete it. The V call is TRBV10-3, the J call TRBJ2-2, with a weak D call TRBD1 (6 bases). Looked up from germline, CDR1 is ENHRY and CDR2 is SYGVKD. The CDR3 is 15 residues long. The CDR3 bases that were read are TGTGCCATCAGTGAGTCGAGGGCAGGGGATGAAAAG. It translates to CAISESRAGDEK. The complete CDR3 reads CAISESRAGDEKLFF.

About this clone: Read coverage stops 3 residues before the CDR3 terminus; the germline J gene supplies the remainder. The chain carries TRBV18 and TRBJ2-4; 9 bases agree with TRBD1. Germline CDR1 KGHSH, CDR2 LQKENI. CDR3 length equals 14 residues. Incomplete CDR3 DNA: TGTGCCAGCTCGCAGGACAGGGGAAACTATGGT. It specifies CASSQDRGNYG. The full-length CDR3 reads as CASSQDRGNYGQYF.

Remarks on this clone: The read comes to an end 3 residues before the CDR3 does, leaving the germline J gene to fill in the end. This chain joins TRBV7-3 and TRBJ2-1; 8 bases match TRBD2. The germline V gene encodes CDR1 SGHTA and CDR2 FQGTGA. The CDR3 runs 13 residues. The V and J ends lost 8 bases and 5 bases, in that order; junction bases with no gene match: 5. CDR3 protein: CASSGGADNEQFF. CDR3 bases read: TGTGCCAGCTCCGGGGGGGCAGACAATGAG. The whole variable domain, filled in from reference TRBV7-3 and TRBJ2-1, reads GAGVSQTPSNKVTEKGKYVELRCDPISGHTALYWYRQSLGQGPEFLIYFQGTGAADDSGLPNDRFFAVRPEGSVSTLKIQRTERGDSAVYLCASSGGADNEQFFGPGTRLTVL.

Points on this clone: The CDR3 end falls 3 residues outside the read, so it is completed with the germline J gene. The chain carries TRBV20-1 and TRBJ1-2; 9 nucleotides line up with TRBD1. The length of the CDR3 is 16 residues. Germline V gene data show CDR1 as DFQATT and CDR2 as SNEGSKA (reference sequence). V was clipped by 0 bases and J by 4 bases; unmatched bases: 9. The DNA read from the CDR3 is TGCAGTGCTAGAGATATAGAAGGGGGACAGGGCTATGGC. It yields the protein CSARDIEGGQGYG. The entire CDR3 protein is CSARDIEGGQGYGYTF.

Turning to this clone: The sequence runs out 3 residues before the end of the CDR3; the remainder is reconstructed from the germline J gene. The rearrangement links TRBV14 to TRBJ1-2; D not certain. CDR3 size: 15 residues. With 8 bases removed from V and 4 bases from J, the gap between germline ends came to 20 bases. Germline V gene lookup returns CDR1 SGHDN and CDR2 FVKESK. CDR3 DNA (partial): TGTGCCAGCTCAAGGGCAGCACTAGAACCCTATGGC. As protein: CASSRAALEPYG. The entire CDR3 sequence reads CASSRAALEPYGYTF.

The CDR3 loop is CASDPRGRDYGQYF. The sequenced CDR3 bases are TGTGCCAGCGACCCCAGGGGGCGAGACTATGGT. The chain is built from TRBV7-3 and TRBJ2-4; 8 bases are shared with TRBD1. The read gets to within 3 residues of the CDR3 end, and the germline J gene fills in the rest. This CDR3 has 14 residues. CDR1 and CDR2 (germline): SGHTA, FQGTGA.

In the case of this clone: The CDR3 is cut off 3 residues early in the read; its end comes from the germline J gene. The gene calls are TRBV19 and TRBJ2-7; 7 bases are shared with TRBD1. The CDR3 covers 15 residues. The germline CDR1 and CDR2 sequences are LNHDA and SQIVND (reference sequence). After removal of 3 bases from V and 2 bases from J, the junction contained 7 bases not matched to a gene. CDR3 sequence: CASSMVRQGTYEQYF. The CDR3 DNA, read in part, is TGTGCCAGTAGTATGGTGCGACAGGGCACCTACGAG.

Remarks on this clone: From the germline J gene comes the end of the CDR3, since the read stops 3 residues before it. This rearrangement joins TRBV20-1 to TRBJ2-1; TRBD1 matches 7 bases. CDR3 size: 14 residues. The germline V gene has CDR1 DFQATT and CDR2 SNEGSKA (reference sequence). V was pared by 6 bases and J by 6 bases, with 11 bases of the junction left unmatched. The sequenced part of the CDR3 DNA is TGCAGTGCAACCGAGACAGGGTTCATCAATGAG. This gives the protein CSATETGFINE. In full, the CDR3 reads CSATETGFINEQFF.

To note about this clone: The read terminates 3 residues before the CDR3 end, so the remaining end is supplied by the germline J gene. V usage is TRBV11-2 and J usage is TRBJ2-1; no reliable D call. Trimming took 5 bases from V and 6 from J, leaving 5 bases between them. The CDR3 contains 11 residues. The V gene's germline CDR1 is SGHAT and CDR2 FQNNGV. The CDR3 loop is CASSPVNEQFF. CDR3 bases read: TGTGCCAGCAGCCCGGTCAATGAG.

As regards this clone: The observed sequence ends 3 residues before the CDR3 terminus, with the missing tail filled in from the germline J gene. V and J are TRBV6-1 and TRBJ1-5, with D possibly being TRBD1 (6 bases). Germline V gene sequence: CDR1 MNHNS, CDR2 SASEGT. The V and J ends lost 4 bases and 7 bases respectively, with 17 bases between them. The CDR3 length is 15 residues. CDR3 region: CASSVQGGNRQPQHF. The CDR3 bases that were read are TGTGCCAGCAGTGTACAGGGCGGGAACAGGCAGCCC.

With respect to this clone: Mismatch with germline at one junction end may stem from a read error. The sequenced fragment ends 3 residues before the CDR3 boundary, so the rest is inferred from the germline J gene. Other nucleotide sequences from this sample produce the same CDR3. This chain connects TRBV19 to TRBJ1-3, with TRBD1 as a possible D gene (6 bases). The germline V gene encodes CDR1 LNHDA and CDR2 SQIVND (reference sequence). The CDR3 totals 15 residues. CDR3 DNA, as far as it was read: TGTGCCAGTAGTCTGTCAGGGGCCTCTGGAAACACG. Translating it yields CASSLSGASGNT. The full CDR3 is CASSLSGASGNTIYF.

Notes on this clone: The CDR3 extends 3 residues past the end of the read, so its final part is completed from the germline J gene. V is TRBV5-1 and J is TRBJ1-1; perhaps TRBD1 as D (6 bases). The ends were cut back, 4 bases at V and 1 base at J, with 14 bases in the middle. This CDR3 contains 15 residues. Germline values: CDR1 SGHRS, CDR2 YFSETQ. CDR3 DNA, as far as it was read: TGCGCCAGCAGCCCGAAGGGGGGGCAGAACACTGAA. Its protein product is CASSPKGGQNTE. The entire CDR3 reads CASSPKGGQNTEAFF.

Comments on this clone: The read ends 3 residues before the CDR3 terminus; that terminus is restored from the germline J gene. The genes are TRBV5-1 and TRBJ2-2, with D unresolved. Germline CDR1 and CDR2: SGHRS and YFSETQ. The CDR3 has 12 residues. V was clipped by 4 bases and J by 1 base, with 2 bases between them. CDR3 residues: CASSQNTGELFF. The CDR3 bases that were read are TGCGCCAGCAGCCAGAACACCGGGGAG.

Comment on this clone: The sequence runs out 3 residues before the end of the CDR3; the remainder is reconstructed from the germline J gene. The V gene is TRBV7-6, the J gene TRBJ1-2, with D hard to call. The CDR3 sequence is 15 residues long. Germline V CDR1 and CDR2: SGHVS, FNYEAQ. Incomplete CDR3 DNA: TGTGCCAGCAGCTTAGCGAGGTCTAGCACCTACGAC. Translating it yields CASSLARSSTYD. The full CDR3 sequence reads CASSLARSSTYDYTF. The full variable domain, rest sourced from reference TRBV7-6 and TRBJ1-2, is GAGVSQSPRYKVTKRGQDVALRCDPISGHVSLYWYRQALGQGPEFLTYFNYEAQQDKSGLPNDRFSAERPEGSISTLTIQRTEQRDSAMYRCASSLARSSTYDYTFGSGTRLTVV.